The following is a TCR beta chain sequence with its context. This CDR3 contains 11 residues. The V end was cut by 4 bases, the J end by 11 bases, with 11 bases between. Germline assignment: CDR1 SEHNR and CDR2 FQNEAQ (reference sequence). Clones were read by immunoSEQ multiplex PCR, and TCRdb kept only the in-frame ones, dropping some. This table holds 75,000 to 100,000 clones, about 94% found once. The data derive from a study of siplizumab effects on memory and regulatory T cells. This receptor was obtained from a human donor in good health. This chain links TRBV7-9 with TRBJ1-1; no clear D. The sample comprised non-Treg CD4+ T cells sorted from blood. The CDR3 here is CASSSTERAFF. The CDR3 DNA sequence: TGTGCCAGCAGCTCCACCGAAAGGGCTTTCTTT.